The source of this TCR beta chain is a study of PD-1 blockade in classical Hodgkin lymphoma. Trimming stripped 4 bases from V and 6 bases from J, with 12 bases between. The CDR3 loop spans 13 amino acids. Germline CDR1 reads GTSNPN; CDR2 reads SVGIG (reference sequence). Study-level results: Lower baseline TCR diversity was reported for newly diagnosed patients than for healthy donors. A significant rise in TCR diversity was seen by C4D1 for CD4+ cells but not for CD8+ cells.

This clone was seen a few times. Antigen: not known. The assay was immunoSEQ multiplex PCR, and TCRdb's table has in-frame clones only and misses some. This sample has tens of thousands of clones; approximately 90% occur once, and the top ten carry 12%. Relapse after autologous stem cell transplantation occurred in every patient, and brentuximab vedotin exposure varied. The TCR was taken from a human donor with classical Hodgkin lymphoma. The sample in question was peripheral blood mononuclear cells (PBMCs), obtained at baseline. The chain links TRBV30 to TRBJ1-4; D call uncertain. CDR3: CAWMARSDEKLFF. CDR3 bases: TGTGCCTGGATGGCCCGATCTGATGAAAAACTGTTTTTT.